This T cell receptor beta chain was sequenced in a study of blood T cell repertoires in COVID-19. The V gene lost 1 base and the J gene lost 5 bases, with 9 bases spanning the gap. Germline values: CDR1 SGHRS, CDR2 YFSETQ. There are 14 residues in the CDR3. Sequencing was performed with immunoSEQ multiplex PCR; in TCRdb, only in-frame clones are kept and a portion is missing. The sample lists some 130,000 clones; approximately 90% were seen once. V gene TRBV5-1 combines with J gene TRBJ1-4, with D hard to call. Sample: peripheral blood. This clonotype originated in a man in his forties or fifties with acute or convalescent COVID-19. CDR3 loop: CASSLNSLNEKLFF. DNA for the CDR3: TGCGCCAGCAGCTTGAACAGCCTAAATGAAAAACTGTTTTTT.